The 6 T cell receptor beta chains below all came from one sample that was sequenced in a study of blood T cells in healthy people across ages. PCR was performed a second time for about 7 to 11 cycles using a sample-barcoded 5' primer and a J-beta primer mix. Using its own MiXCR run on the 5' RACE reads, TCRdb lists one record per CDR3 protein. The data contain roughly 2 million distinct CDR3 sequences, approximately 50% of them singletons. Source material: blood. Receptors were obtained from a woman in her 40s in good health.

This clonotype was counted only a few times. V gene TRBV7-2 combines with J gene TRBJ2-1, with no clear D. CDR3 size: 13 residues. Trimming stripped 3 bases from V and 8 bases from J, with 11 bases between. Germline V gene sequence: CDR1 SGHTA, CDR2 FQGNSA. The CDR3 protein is CASSLAYGHEQFF. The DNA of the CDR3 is TGTGCCAGCAGCTTGGCCTATGGCCATGAGCAGTTCTTC.

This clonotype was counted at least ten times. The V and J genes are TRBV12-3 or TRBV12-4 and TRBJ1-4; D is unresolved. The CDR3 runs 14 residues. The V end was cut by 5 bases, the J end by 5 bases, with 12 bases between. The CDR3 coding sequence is TGTGCCAGCAGTCTTCGACAAGGAAATGAAAAACTGTTTTTT. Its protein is CASSLRQGNEKLFF.

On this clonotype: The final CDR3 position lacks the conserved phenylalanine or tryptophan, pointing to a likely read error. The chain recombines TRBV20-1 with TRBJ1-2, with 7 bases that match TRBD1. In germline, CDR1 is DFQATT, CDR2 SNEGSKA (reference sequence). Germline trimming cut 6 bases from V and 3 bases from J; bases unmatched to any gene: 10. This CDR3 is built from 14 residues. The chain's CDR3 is CSAESDREHYGYTV. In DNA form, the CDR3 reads TGCAGTGCCGAGTCAGACAGGGAGCACTATGGCTACACCGTC.

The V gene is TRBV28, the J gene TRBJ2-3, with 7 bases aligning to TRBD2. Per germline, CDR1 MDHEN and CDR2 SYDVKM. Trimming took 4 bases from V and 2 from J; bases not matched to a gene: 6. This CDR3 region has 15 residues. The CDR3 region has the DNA TGTGCCAGCAGTTCTTGGGAGGGCATCACAGATACGCAGTATTTT. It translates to CASSSWEGITDTQYF.

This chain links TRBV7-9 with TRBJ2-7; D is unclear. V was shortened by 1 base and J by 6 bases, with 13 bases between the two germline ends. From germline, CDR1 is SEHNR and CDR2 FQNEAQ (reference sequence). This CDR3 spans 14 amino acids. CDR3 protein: CASSLDSSGLEQYF. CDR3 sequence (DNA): TGTGCCAGCAGCTTAGATAGTTCCGGCCTCGAGCAGTACTTC.

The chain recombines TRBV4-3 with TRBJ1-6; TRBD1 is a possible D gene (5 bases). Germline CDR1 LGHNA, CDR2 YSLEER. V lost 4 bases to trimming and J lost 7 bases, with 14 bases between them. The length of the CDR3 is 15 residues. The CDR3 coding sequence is TGCGCCAGCAGCCTAACTTCGACAGTAAATTCACCCCTCCACTTT. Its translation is CASSLTSTVNSPLHF.